This T cell receptor beta chain was recovered during a study of T cell responses to AZD1222 COVID-19 vaccine. Study overall: Second-dose intervals of approximately 4 or approximately 12 weeks were pooled.

Assay used: immunoSEQ multiplex PCR; TCRdb lists only in-frame clones, some missing. The table records around 120,000 clones, approximately 86% of them present only once. Points from the study as a whole: Reportedly, nearly half the spike-specific TCRs target unmutated variant regions. Two doses of AZD1222 preceded a rise in Spike-specific TCR breadth and depth. Regions 160-218 and 743-854 dominated among vaccine-associated CD4 TCRs spanning spike.

On this clone: Its antigen is unidentified.

The specimen comprised peripheral blood, sampled on day 0 of AZD1222 vaccination. The source is an adult in good health.

The chain's CDR3 is CASSGGTSGFWNEQFF. CDR3 bases: TGTGCCAGCAGTGGGGGGACTAGCGGTTTCTGGAATGAGCAGTTCTTC. V and J are TRBV27 and TRBJ2-1; 11 nucleotides agree with TRBD2. Germline V gene data show CDR1 as MNHEY and CDR2 as SMNVEV (reference sequence). The CDR3 runs to 16 residues. V trimming: 5 bases; J trimming: 7 bases; junction bases outside the gene matches: 10.